The 32 T cell receptor beta chains below come from one sample, sequenced in a study of blood T cell repertoires in COVID-19. Using immunoSEQ multiplex PCR, the repertoire was profiled, and TCRdb retains in-frame clones only, with some absent. The sample carries about 64,000 clones, about 88% recorded once. Sequenced input: peripheral blood. These receptors originate from a man aged 70-80 years with acute or convalescent COVID-19.

The chain couples TRBV30 to TRBJ2-7; 8 bases fit TRBD1. The CDR3 runs 13 residues. V lost 2 bases and J lost 4; bases outside the gene matches: 4. Germline CDR1 GTSNPN, CDR2 SVGIG (reference sequence). CDR3 coding DNA: TGTGCCTGGAGTAGACAGGGGAGTTACGAGCAGTACTTC. The encoded protein is CAWSRQGSYEQYF.

This clone was detected a few times. The genes are TRBV9 and TRBJ1-6, with 7 bases that match TRBD1. V trimming: 1 base; J trimming: 5 bases; junction bases outside the gene matches: 3. The CDR3 loop spans 15 amino acids. Germline V gene lookup returns CDR1 SGDLS and CDR2 YYNGEE. In DNA form, the CDR3 reads TGTGCCAGCAGCGTATCGGGACAGAATAATTCACCCCTCCACTTT. As protein: CASSVSGQNNSPLHF.

As concerns this clone: Compared with germline, one end of the junction differs, possibly owing to a read error. The gene calls are TRBV5-8 and TRBJ1-2, with 8 bases lining up with TRBD1. The CDR3 extends over 13 amino acids. The germline gives CDR1 SGHTS, CDR2 YDEGEE. CDR3 nucleotides: TGTGCCAGCACCTTGGTTGGGACAGGAGGCTACACCTTC. Translation: CASTLVGTGGYTF.

The chain recombines TRBV30 with TRBJ1-5; no clear D gene. The CDR3 extends over 17 amino acids. Germline assignment: CDR1 GTSNPN and CDR2 SVGIG (reference sequence). V lost 0 bases and J lost 1, with 16 bases in between. Written as DNA, the CDR3 is TGTGCCTGGAGTGTATTTCGGGGTTTCGGGAGCAATCAGCCCCAGCATTTT. Its translation: CAWSVFRGFGSNQPQHF. The variable domain in full, with the rest retrieved from reference TRBV30 and TRBJ1-5, is SQTIHQWPATLVQPVGSPLSLECTVEGTSNPNLYWYRQAAGRGLQLLFYSVGIGQISSEVPQNLSASRPQDRQFILSSKKLLLSDSGFYLCAWSVFRGFGSNQPQHFGDGTRLSIL.

This sequence joins TRBV5-8 and TRBJ1-2, with D possibly being TRBD1 (6 bases). Trimming removed 4 bases from V and 3 bases from J, with 10 bases in between. This CDR3 comprises 13 residues. Germline V gives CDR1 SGHTS, CDR2 YDEGEE. In nucleotides, the CDR3 is TGTGCCAGCAGCCGCGAGGGGGACTATGGCTACACCTTC. It is translated as CASSREGDYGYTF. The variable domain in full, completed from reference TRBV5-8 and TRBJ1-2, reads EAGVTQSPTHLIKTRGQQATLRCSPISGHTSVYWYQQALGLGLQFLLWYDEGEERNRGNFPPRFSGRQFPNYSSELNVNALELEDSALYLCASSREGDYGYTFGSGTRLTVV.

V and J are TRBV10-3 and TRBJ2-7, with D possibly TRBD1 on 5 matching bases. CDR1 and CDR2 from the germline V gene are ENHRY and SYGVKD. The V end lost 3 bases, the J end lost 3 bases, and 18 bases lay between the germline ends. This CDR3 is built from 16 residues. The CDR3 protein is CAISDPTGNANYEQYF. The CDR3 nucleotides read TGTGCCATCAGTGACCCCACAGGTAATGCAAACTACGAGCAGTACTTC.

CDR3 bases: TGTGCCAGCAGTTACACACATAATAGCAATCAGCCCCAGCATTTT. Translating gives CASSYTHNSNQPQHF. This chain links TRBV6-5 with TRBJ1-5, with D hard to call. This CDR3 region has 15 residues. The germline V gene encodes CDR1 MNHEY and CDR2 SVGAGI. V was pared by 2 bases and J by 0 bases, with 8 bases between.

This clone was seen only a few times. The rearrangement joins TRBV9 to TRBJ2-3, with D hard to call. With 0 bases removed from V and 6 bases from J, the gap between germline ends came to 14 bases. CDR1 SGDLS and CDR2 YYNGEE come from the germline V gene. This CDR3 has 15 residues. CDR3 region: CASSVAVSGVDTQYF. In nucleotides, the CDR3 is TGTGCCAGCAGCGTAGCGGTGTCCGGAGTTGATACGCAGTATTTT.

The rearrangement links TRBV25-1 to TRBJ1-2; 9 bases agree with TRBD1. The CDR3 extends over 17 amino acids. V trimming: 3 bases; J trimming: 7 bases; junction bases outside the gene matches: 15. The germline V gene encodes CDR1 MGHDK and CDR2 SYGVNS. CDR3 bases: TGTGCCAGCAGTGACCGAGGGATACAGGGGGCAAGGGTTGGCTACACCTTC. It is translated as CASSDRGIQGARVGYTF.

The chain has TRBV24-1 and TRBJ1-2; TRBD1 matches 8 bases. CDR1 is KGHDR and CDR2 is SFDVKD in the germline V gene. The CDR3 has 15 residues. Trimming took 3 bases from V and 2 from J; bases not matched to a gene: 4. CDR3 region: CATSDPGGKNYGYTF. In nucleotides, the CDR3 is TGTGCCACCAGTGATCCAGGGGGCAAGAACTATGGCTACACCTTC.

The chain couples TRBV9 to TRBJ1-1; TRBD1 matches at 8 bases. CDR1 is SGDLS and CDR2 is YYNGEE in the germline V gene. The CDR3 totals 14 residues. Trimming at V came to 4 bases and at J to 8 bases, leaving 10 bases not matched to a gene. This chain's CDR3 is CASSYGTGTTEAFF. CDR3 coding DNA: TGTGCCAGCAGCTACGGGACAGGAACAACCGAAGCTTTCTTT.

The chain joins TRBV3-1 (or the pseudogene TRBV3-2) to TRBJ2-3; the match to TRBD1 covers 8 bases. The J segment lost 2 bases and the V segment lost 6 bases, leaving 13 bases of the junction unmatched. This CDR3 contains 17 residues. The V gene's germline CDR1 is LGHDT and CDR2 YNNKEL (reference sequence). The DNA of the CDR3 is TGTGCCAGCAGTCCTGGGGACAGGCTAGCATACACAGATACGCAGTATTTT. Its protein is CASSPGDRLAYTDTQYF.

The chain uses TRBV9 and TRBJ2-7; 11 bases fit TRBD2. CDR1 SGDLS and CDR2 YYNGEE come from the germline V gene. This CDR3 comprises 16 residues. V dropped 0 bases and J dropped 3; count of bases not matched to a gene: 5. The CDR3 sequence is CASSVGGLAGGYEQYF. CDR3 nucleotides: TGTGCCAGCAGCGTAGGTGGGCTAGCGGGGGGCTACGAGCAGTACTTC.

The chain carries TRBV11-3 and TRBJ2-7; D gene ambiguous. CDR1 and CDR2 (germline): SGHNT, YENEEA. CDR3 length: 13 amino acids. The germline V and J ends were trimmed by 1 base and 3 bases, with 7 bases remaining between them. The CDR3 nucleotides are TGTGCCAGCAGCTTAGGGGCAGACTACGAGCAGTACTTC. Its translation is CASSLGADYEQYF.

In its sample, this clone was seen a few times. The chain has TRBV28 and TRBJ1-1; tentative D call: TRBD1 (6 bases). V dropped 5 bases and J dropped 0 bases, with 13 bases sitting between them. Germline CDR1 is MDHEN and CDR2 is SYDVKM. The CDR3 is 15 residues long. As DNA, the CDR3 is TGTGCCAGCAGTAACTACAGGGTCATGAACACTGAAGCTTTCTTT. It yields the protein CASSNYRVMNTEAFF.

The chain couples TRBV11-3 to TRBJ1-3, with D possibly being TRBD1 (5 bases). V lost 5 bases, J lost 2 bases, and 10 bases lay in between. The CDR3 contains 14 residues. Germline assignment: CDR1 SGHNT and CDR2 YENEEA. CDR3 loop: CASSPGSAGNTIYF. DNA of the CDR3: TGTGCCAGCAGCCCAGGGTCGGCTGGAAACACCATATATTTT.

CDR3 nucleotides: TGCGCCAGCAGCCAAGATTCGGACAGGGGTGGTGAGCAGTACTTC. This sequence encodes CASSQDSDRGGEQYF. The gene calls are TRBV4-1 and TRBJ2-7, with 9 bases identical to TRBD1. The ends lost 0 bases at V and 7 bases at J; junction bases unmatched: 7. Germline CDR1 and CDR2: MGHRA and YSYEKL. The CDR3 is 15 amino acids.

This clone appeared a few times. The genes are TRBV9 and TRBJ2-1; 9 bases agree with TRBD1. The CDR3 consists of 18 residues. Unmatched junction bases numbered 13, after V lost 3 bases and J lost 3 bases. Germline CDR1 reads SGDLS; CDR2 reads YYNGEE. The CDR3 nucleotides read TGTGCCAGCAGCGCGTCATCCCGGGACAGGGTCTACTACAATGAGCAGTTCTTC. As protein: CASSASSRDRVYYNEQFF.

This clone was seen just once. The J gene is TRBJ2-5, the V gene TRBV19; 9 nucleotides align to TRBD2. The CDR3 sequence is 16 residues long. The V and J ends lost 6 bases and 1 base, in that order; junction bases with no gene match: 9. From germline, CDR1 is LNHDA and CDR2 SQIVND (reference sequence). The CDR3 DNA follows: TGTGCCAGTAGACCCTTCGGGCGGGGGGGCCAAGAGACCCAGTACTTC. Its protein is CASRPFGRGGQETQYF.

The chain joins TRBV9 to TRBJ2-5, with 9 bases aligning to TRBD2. Germline V gene lookup returns CDR1 SGDLS and CDR2 YYNGEE. The CDR3 covers 16 residues. With V trimmed by 0 bases and J by 1 base, 4 bases remained unmatched. In DNA, the CDR3 is TGTGCCAGCAGCGTAGTCGGCGGGGGGGCCCAAGAGACCCAGTACTTC. This translates into CASSVVGGGAQETQYF.

To note about this clone: Other DNA variants within this sample encode the same CDR3. The V call is TRBV7-3, the J call TRBJ2-1, with 12 bases that match TRBD2. Germline lookup yields CDR1 SGHTA and CDR2 FQGTGA. V lost 5 bases, J lost 9 bases, and 11 bases stayed unmatched. The CDR3 covers 16 residues. The CDR3 sequence: CASSPQASGGAPEQFF. The CDR3 DNA is TGTGCCAGCAGCCCCCAGGCTAGCGGGGGGGCGCCTGAGCAGTTCTTC. The whole variable domain, remainder taken from reference TRBV7-3 and TRBJ2-1, is GAGVSQTPSNKVTEKGKYVELRCDPISGHTALYWYRQSLGQGPEFLIYFQGTGAADDSGLPNDRFFAVRPEGSVSTLKIQRTERGDSAVYLCASSPQASGGAPEQFFGPGTRLTVL.

CDR3 nucleotide sequence: TGTGCCAGCAGCTCTAGCGGGGGGGCCAGGGATGAGCAGTTCTTC. Encoded protein: CASSSSGGARDEQFF. The chain links TRBV7-3 to TRBJ2-1; 12 nucleotides line up with TRBD2. The germline gives CDR1 SGHTA, CDR2 FQGTGA. The CDR3 is made up of 15 amino acids. Trimming removed 4 bases from V and 8 bases from J; junction bases left unmatched: 6.

The rearrangement links TRBV2 to TRBJ1-2; maybe TRBD1 (5 bases). Germline CDR1 is SNHLY and CDR2 is FYNNEI. V was trimmed by 11 bases and J by 2 bases, leaving 6 bases between them. The CDR3 runs to 10 residues. CDR3 in DNA: TGTGCCTCAGGGAACTATGGCTACACCTTC. Translation gives CASGNYGYTF.

This rearrangement joins TRBV4-3 to TRBJ2-2, with TRBD2 as a possible D gene (6 bases). The CDR3 length is 15 residues. Germline CDR1 reads LGHNA; CDR2 reads YSLEER. V gave up 1 base and J gave up 7 bases, with 13 bases separating them. CDR3 nucleotides: TGCGCCAGCAGCCAAGTTGGGCGGGACGACGGGGAGCTGTTTTTT. Its translation: CASSQVGRDDGELFF.

The V call is TRBV6-5, the J call TRBJ2-3; 8 positions agree with TRBD1. With 6 bases clipped from V and 4 bases from J, the junction kept 3 bases outside the gene matches. Germline CDR1 and CDR2: MNHEY and SVGAGI. This CDR3 has 13 residues. Here the CDR3 reads CASRLTGADTQYF. In DNA, the CDR3 is TGTGCCAGCAGGCTGACAGGGGCAGATACGCAGTATTTT.

The chain has TRBV19 and TRBJ1-1; 8 positions match TRBD1. CDR1 LNHDA and CDR2 SQIVND come from the germline V gene (reference sequence). V shed 5 bases and J 3 bases; nucleotides not matched to a gene: 5. This CDR3 is built from 14 residues. The CDR3 loop reads CASSLGQGYTEAFF. The CDR3 region has the DNA TGTGCCAGTAGTCTCGGACAGGGTTACACTGAAGCTTTCTTT.

This clone appeared a few times. The chain carries TRBV10-3 and TRBJ1-1, with unresolved D. This CDR3 contains 14 residues. Germline values: CDR1 ENHRY, CDR2 SYGVKD. Deletions cut 4 bases from V and 0 bases from J, with 9 bases between. The CDR3 sequence: CAISGDTMNTEAFF. The CDR3, as DNA: TGTGCCATCAGTGGCGACACGATGAACACTGAAGCTTTCTTT.

This clone was picked up a small number of times. This chain joins TRBV24-1 and TRBJ1-2, with D possibly TRBD1 on 5 matching bases. This CDR3 spans 15 amino acids. The V end was cut by 8 bases, the J end by 4 bases, with 19 bases between. Per the germline V gene, CDR1 is KGHDR and CDR2 is SFDVKD. The CDR3: CATTNGGGGPYGYTF. In DNA, the CDR3 is TGTGCCACCACCAATGGGGGAGGAGGGCCCTATGGCTACACCTTC.

This clone was seen only a few times. The rearrangement uses TRBV7-7 and TRBJ2-1; 9 bases align to TRBD2. This CDR3 contains 16 residues. Trimming removed 8 bases from V and 1 base from J; junction bases left unmatched: 9. Per germline, CDR1 SSHAT and CDR2 FNYEAQ (reference sequence). The CDR3 spells CASSKSGGTSYNEQFF. The CDR3 nucleotides are TGTGCCAGCTCCAAGAGCGGGGGGACTTCCTACAATGAGCAGTTCTTC.

The chain uses TRBV4-2 and TRBJ2-7, with TRBD1 as a possible D gene (5 bases). The CDR3 length is 14 residues. The ends were cut back, 1 base at V and 2 bases at J, with 9 bases in the middle. From germline, CDR1 is LGHNA and CDR2 YNFKEQ. Written as DNA, the CDR3 is TGTGCCAGCAGCCAAGGCCAGGGTACCTACGAGCAGTACTTC. Translated: CASSQGQGTYEQYF.

The CDR3, as DNA: TGTGCCAGTAGTATAGGGCACACCTCGGGGACTAATGAAAAACTGTTTTTT. Protein: CASSIGHTSGTNEKLFF. The chain couples TRBV19 to TRBJ1-4; D remains unclear. CDR1 LNHDA and CDR2 SQIVND come from the germline V gene (reference sequence). Trimming took off 1 base at V and 2 bases at J, with 14 bases between the two ends. The CDR3 length is 17 residues.

V gene TRBV2 combines with J gene TRBJ1-6; D uncertain. The germline CDR1 and CDR2 sequences are SNHLY and FYNNEI. With 2 bases removed from V and 11 bases from J, the gap between germline ends came to 13 bases. This CDR3 region has 14 residues. CDR3 DNA sequence: TGTGCCAGCAGTGAACGCGGGAGTATAACACCCCTCCACTTT. Translated, it gives CASSERGSITPLHF.